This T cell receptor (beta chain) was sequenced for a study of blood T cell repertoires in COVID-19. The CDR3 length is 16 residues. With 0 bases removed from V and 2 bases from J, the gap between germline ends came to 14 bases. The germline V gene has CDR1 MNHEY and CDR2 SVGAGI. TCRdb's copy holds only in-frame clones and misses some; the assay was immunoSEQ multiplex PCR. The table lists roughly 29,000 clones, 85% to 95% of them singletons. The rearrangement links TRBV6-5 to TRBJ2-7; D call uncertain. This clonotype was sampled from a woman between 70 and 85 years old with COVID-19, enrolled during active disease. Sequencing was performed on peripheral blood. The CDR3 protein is CASSYSRSRPTYEQYF. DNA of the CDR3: TGTGCCAGCAGTTACTCGAGATCTCGTCCCACCTACGAGCAGTACTTC.